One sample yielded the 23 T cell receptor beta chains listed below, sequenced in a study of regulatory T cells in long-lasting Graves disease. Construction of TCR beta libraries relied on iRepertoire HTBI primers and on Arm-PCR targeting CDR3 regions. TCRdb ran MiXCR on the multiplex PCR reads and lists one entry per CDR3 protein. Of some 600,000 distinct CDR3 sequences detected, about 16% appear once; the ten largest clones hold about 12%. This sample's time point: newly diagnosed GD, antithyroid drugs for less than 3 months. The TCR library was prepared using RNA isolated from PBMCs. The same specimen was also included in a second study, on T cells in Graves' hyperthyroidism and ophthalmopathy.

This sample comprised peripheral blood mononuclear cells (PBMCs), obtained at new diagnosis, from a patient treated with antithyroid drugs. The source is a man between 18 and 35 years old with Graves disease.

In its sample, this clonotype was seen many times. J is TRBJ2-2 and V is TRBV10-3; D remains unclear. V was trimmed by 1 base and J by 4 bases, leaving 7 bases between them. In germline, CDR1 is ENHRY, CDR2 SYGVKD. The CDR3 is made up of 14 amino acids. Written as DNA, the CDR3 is TGTGCCATCAGTGAGTTGTCCGGCACCGGGGAGCTGTTTTTT. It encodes CAISELSGTGELFF.

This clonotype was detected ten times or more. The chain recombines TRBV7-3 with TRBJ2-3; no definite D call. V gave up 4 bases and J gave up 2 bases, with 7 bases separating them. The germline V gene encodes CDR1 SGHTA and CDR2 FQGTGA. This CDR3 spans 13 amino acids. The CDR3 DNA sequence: TGTGCCAGCAGCTATGAGATCACAGATACGCAGTATTTT. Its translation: CASSYEITDTQYF. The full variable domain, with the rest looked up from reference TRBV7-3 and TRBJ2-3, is GAGVSQTPSNKVTEKGKYVELRCDPISGHTALYWYRQSLGQGPEFLIYFQGTGAADDSGLPNDRFFAVRPEGSVSTLKIQRTERGDSAVYLCASSYEITDTQYFGPGTRLTVL.

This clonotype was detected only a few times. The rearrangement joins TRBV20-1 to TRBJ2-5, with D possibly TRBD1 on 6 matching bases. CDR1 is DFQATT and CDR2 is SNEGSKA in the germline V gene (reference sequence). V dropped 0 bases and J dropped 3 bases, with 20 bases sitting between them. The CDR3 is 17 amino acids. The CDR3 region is CSAREWGQAYPEETQYF. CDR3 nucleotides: TGCAGTGCTAGAGAATGGGGACAAGCTTATCCTGAAGAGACCCAGTACTTC.

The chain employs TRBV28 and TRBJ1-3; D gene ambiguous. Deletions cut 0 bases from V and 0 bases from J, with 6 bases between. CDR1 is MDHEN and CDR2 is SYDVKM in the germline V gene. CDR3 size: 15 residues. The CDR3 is CASSLWVSSGNTIYF. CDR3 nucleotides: TGTGCCAGCAGTTTATGGGTGAGCTCTGGAAACACCATATATTTT.

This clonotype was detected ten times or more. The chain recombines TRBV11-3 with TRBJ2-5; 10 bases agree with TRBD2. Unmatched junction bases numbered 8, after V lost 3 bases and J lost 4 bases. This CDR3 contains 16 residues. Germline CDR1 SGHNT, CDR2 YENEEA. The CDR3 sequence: CASSLSPAGGIETQYF. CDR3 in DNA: TGTGCCAGCAGCTTGTCCCCAGCGGGAGGGATAGAGACCCAGTACTTC.

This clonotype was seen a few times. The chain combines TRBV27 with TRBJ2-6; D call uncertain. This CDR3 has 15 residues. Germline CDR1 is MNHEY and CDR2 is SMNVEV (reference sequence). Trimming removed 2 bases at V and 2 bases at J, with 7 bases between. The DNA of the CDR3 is TGTGCCAGCAGTTTAGTAGGGCCTGGGGCCAACGTCCTGACTTTC. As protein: CASSLVGPGANVLTF.

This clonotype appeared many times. CDR3 residues: CASSYPSSYEQYF. The DNA of the CDR3 is TGTGCCAGCAGTTACCCTTCTTCCTACGAGCAGTACTTC. The chain recombines TRBV6-2 or TRBV6-3 with TRBJ2-7; D gene unclear. Germline assignment: CDR1 MNHEY and CDR2 SVGEGT. V was trimmed by 2 bases and J by 1 base, leaving 6 bases between them. This CDR3 has 13 amino acids.

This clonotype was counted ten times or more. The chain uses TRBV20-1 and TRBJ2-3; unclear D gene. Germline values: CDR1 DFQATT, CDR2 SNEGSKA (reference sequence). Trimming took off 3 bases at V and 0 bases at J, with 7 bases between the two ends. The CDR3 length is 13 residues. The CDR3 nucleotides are TGCAGTGCTAGTTTCCAGAGCACAGATACGCAGTATTTT. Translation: CSASFQSTDTQYF.

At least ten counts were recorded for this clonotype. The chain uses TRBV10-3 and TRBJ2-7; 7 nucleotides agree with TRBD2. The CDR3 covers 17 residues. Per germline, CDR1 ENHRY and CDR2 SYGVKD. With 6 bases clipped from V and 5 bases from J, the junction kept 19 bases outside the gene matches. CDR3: CAISILGSSGTLNEQYF. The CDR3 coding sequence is TGTGCCATCAGCATCCTCGGCTCGAGCGGGACCTTGAACGAGCAGTACTTC.

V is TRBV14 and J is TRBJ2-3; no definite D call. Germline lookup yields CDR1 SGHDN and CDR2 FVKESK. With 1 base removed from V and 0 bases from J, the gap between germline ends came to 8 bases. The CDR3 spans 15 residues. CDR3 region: CASSQGRSSTDTQYF. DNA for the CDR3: TGTGCCAGCAGCCAAGGACGGTCTAGCACAGATACGCAGTATTTT.

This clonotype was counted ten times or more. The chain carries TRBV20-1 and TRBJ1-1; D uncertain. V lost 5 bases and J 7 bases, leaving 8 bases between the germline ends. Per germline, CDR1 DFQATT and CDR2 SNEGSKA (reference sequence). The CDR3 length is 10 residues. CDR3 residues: CSASTVEAFF. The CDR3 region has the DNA TGCAGTGCTTCCACGGTTGAAGCTTTCTTT.

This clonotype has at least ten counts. CDR3 coding DNA: TGTGCCAGCAGTTCAGTGACTAGCCAATACGAGCAGTACTTC. It specifies CASSSVTSQYEQYF. This chain joins TRBV28 and TRBJ2-7, with 7 bases fitting TRBD2. CDR1 is MDHEN and CDR2 is SYDVKM in the germline V gene. Trimming at V came to 4 bases and at J to 4 bases, leaving 7 bases not matched to a gene. This CDR3 is 14 amino acids long.

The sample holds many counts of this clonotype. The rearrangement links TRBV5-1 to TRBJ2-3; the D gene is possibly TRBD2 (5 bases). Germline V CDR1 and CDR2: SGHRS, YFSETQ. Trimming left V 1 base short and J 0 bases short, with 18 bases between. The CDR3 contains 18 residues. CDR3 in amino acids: CASSLRLQSRLSTDTQYF. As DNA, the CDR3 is TGCGCCAGCAGCTTGAGACTACAATCCAGGCTAAGCACAGATACGCAGTATTTT.

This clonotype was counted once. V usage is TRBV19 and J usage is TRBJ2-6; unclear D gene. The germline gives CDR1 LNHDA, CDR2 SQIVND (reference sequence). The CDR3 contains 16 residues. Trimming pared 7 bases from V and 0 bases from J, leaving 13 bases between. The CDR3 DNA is TGTGCCAGTAACTTTCCTTGGAGCTCTGGGGCCAACGTCCTGACTTTC. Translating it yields CASNFPWSSGANVLTF.

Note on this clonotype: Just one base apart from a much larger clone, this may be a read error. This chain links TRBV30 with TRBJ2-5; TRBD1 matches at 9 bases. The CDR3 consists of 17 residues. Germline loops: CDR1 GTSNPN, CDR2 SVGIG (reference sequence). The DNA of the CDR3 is TGTGCCTGGAGTGTGATGGGGACAGGGATCATACAAGAGACCCGGTACTTC. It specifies CAWSVMGTGIIQETRYF.

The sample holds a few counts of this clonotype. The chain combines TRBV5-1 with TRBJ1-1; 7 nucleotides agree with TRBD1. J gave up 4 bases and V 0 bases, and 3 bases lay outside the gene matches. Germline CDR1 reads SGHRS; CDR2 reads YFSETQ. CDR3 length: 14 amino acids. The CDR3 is CASSLGQGVTEAFF. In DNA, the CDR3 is TGCGCCAGCAGCTTGGGACAGGGCGTCACTGAAGCTTTCTTT.

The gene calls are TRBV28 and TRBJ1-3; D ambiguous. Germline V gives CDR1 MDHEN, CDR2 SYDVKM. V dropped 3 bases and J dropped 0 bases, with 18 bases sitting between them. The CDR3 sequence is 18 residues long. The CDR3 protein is CASSLVNSAVYSGNTIYF. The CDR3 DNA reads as TGTGCCAGCAGTTTGGTCAACTCGGCGGTGTACTCTGGAAACACCATATATTTT.

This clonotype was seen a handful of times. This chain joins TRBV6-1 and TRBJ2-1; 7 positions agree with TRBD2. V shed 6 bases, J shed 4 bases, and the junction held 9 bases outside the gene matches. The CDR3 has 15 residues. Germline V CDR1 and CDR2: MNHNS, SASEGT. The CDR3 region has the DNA TGTGCCAGCAGGAGAGCGGGGTTGAAGTACAATGAGCAGTTCTTC. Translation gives CASRRAGLKYNEQFF.

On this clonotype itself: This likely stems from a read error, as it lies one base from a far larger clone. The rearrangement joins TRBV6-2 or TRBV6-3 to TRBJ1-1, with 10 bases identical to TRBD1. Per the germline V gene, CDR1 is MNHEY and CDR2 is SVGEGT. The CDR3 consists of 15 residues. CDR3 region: CPSVALGTGDTEAFF. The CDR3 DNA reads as TGTCCCAGCGTCGCCCTGGGGACAGGGGACACTGAAGCTTTCTTT.

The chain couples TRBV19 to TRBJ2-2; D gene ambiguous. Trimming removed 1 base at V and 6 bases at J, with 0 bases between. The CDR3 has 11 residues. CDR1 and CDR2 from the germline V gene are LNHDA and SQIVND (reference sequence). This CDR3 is CASSIAGELFF. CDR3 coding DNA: TGTGCCAGTAGTATAGCCGGGGAGCTGTTTTTT.

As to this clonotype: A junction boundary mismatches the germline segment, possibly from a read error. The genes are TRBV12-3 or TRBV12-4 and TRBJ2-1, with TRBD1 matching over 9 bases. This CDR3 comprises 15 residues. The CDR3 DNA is TGTGCCAGCAGTTCTGACAGGGGGGGCTACAATGGGCAGTTCTTC. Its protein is CASSSDRGGYNGQFF.

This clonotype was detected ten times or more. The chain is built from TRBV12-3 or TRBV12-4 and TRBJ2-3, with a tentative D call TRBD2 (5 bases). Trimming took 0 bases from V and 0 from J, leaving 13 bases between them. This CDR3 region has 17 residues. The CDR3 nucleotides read TGTGCCAGCAGTTTAGCGGAGGATTTCCTTAGCACAGATACGCAGTATTTT. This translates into CASSLAEDFLSTDTQYF.

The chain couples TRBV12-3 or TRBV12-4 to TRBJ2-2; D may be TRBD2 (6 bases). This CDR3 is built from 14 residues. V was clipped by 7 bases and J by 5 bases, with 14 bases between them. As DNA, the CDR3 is TGTGCCAGCACCCTCACGGAGGGGACCGGGGAGCTGTTTTTT. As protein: CASTLTEGTGELFF.